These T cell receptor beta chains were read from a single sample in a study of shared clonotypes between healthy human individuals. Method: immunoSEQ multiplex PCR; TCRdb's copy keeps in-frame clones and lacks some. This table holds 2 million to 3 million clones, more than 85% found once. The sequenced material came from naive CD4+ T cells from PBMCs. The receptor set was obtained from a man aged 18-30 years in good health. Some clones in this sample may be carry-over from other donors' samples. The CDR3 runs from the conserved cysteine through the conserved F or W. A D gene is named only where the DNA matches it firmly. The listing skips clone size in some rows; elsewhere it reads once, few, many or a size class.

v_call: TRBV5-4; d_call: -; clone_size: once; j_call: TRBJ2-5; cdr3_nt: TGTGCCAGCAGCCGACAGGTCCAAGAGACCCAGTACTTC; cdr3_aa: CASSRQVQETQYF
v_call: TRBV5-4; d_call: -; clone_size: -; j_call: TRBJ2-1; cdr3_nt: TGTGCCAGCAGCTTCAAGGCCCAGGGCCACAATGAGCAGTTCTTC; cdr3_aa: CASSFKAQGHNEQFF
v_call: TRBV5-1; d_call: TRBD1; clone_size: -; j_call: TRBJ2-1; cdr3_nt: TGCGCCAGCAGCTCCTGGACAGGGGCTATGGTAAATGGTGAGCAGTTCTTC; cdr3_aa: CASSSWTGAMVNGEQFF
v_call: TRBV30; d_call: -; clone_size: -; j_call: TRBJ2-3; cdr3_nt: TGTGCCTGGAGTCAACACACTAGCACAGATACGCAGTATTTT; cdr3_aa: CAWSQHTSTDTQYF
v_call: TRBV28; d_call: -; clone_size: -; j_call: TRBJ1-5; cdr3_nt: TGTGCCAGCAGTTTAGGGGGCTCTGGCAATCAGCCCCAGCATTTT; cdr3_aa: CASSLGGSGNQPQHF
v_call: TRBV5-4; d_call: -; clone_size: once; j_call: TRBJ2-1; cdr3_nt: TGTGCCAGCAGCTTGGGGGTATTAGCGGCCAATGAGCAGTTCTTC; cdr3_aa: CASSLGVLAANEQFF
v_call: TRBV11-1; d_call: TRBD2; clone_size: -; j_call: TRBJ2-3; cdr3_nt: TGTGCCAGCAGCCCCTTGACTAGCGGGAGCGGAGATACGCAGTATTTT; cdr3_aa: CASSPLTSGSGDTQYF
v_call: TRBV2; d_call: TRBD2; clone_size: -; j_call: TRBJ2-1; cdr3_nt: TGTGCCAGCAGTGCTGTAGCGGGAGAGCCCAATGAGCAGTTCTTC; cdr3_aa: CASSAVAGEPNEQFF
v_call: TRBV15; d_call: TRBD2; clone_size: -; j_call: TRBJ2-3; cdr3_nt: TGTGCCACCAGCCCCCGACTAGCGGGGAGCACAGATACGCAGTATTTT; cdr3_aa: CATSPRLAGSTDTQYF
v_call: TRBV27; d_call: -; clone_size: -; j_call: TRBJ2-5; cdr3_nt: TGTGCCAGCAGTTTCACGAGCCTAGGGGAGACCCAGTACTTC; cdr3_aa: CASSFTSLGETQYF
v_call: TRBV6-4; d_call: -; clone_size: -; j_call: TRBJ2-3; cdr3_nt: TGTGCCAGCAGTGACTCGCCGGGAACCACAGATACGCAGTATTTT; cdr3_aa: CASSDSPGTTDTQYF
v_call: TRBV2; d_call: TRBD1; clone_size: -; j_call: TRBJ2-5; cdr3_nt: TGTGCCAGCAGTGGGGACAGGGGGGTCCAAGAGACCCAGTACTTC; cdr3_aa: CASSGDRGVQETQYF
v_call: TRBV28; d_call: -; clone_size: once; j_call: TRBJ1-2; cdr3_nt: TGTGCCAGCAGTCCCTCCGACAGGACCTATGGCTACACCTTC; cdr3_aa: CASSPSDRTYGYTF
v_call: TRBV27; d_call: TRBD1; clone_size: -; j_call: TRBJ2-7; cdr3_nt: TGTGCCAGCAGTCGGCAGGGGGCCATGGGAGACTACGAGCAGTACTTC; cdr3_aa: CASSRQGAMGDYEQYF